This T cell receptor (beta chain) stems from a study of OX40 agonist ivuxolimab in advanced cancers. Study-level points and caveats: Expanded clones tended on average to be more numerous among CD8+ T cells than CD4+. Partial responders dosed at 0.1-3.0 mg/kg displayed clonal expansion ranking among the lowest.

Of note for this clone: Antigen specificity is unknown.

Germline V gene lookup returns CDR1 MNHNS and CDR2 SASEGT. V was cut by 2 bases and J by 0 bases, with 8 bases left in between. The CDR3 totals 15 residues. Repertoires were generated with immunoSEQ multiplex PCR, while TCRdb's copy carries only in-frame clones and drops some. The table lists 82,000 or so clones, about 85% of them singletons. Prior autoimmune disease or systemic immunosuppression barred patients. The receptor was derived from an adult with an advanced solid tumor such as melanoma, head and neck, liver or kidney cancer. The chain uses TRBV6-1 and TRBJ1-3; unclear D gene. The specimen was CD4+ or CD8+ T cells sorted from blood, collected in a trial of the OX40 agonist ivuxolimab. CDR3 loop: CASSEFSGSGNTIYF. The CDR3, as DNA: TGTGCCAGCAGTGAATTTTCAGGCTCTGGAAACACCATATATTTT.